Listed here are 8 T cell receptor beta chains from one sample, sequenced in a study of T cell changes during pregnancy in multiple sclerosis. Assay: immunoSEQ multiplex PCR; the TCRdb copy retains only in-frame clones and omits some. The sample has roughly 23,000 clones; 85% to 90% are singletons. The sample was CD4+ T cells from peripheral blood mononuclear cells, taken in the second trimester of pregnancy. The receptors derive from a female donor in good health, enrolled as a control in a pregnancy study.

CDR3 in DNA: TGCGCCAGCAGCTTGGAGGGGCAGGGGAACACTGAAGCTTTCTTT. Its protein product is CASSLEGQGNTEAFF. The chain employs TRBV5-1 and TRBJ1-1, with a weak D call TRBD1 (5 bases). CDR1 is SGHRS and CDR2 is YFSETQ in the germline V gene. Trimming stripped 0 bases from V and 1 base from J, with 10 bases between. The CDR3 consists of 15 residues.

The chain links TRBV7-2 to TRBJ2-5; D might be TRBD1 (5 bases). CDR1 SGHTA and CDR2 FQGNSA come from the germline V gene. The ends were cut back, 2 bases at V and 2 bases at J, with 9 bases in the middle. CDR3 size: 14 residues. The chain's CDR3 is CASSLRTQQETQYF. CDR3 DNA sequence: TGTGCCAGCAGCTTAAGGACACAACAAGAGACCCAGTACTTC.

The V call is TRBV6-1, the J call TRBJ2-3; a possible D gene is TRBD1 (6 bases). The CDR3 length is 15 residues. Germline assignment: CDR1 MNHNS and CDR2 SASEGT. V lost 5 bases and J 1 base, leaving 13 bases between the germline ends. The CDR3 loop is CASSSAGAGTDTQYF. DNA for the CDR3: TGTGCCAGCAGTTCGGCAGGGGCTGGCACAGATACGCAGTATTTT.

The CDR3 protein is CASSYSTSGRGEQFF. The CDR3 DNA reads TGTGCCAGCAGTTACTCGACTAGCGGGAGGGGAGAGCAGTTCTTC. This chain links TRBV6-6 with TRBJ2-1; 14 bases are a match to TRBD2. After removal of 0 bases from V and 10 bases from J, the junction contained 2 bases not matched to a gene. The CDR3 loop spans 15 amino acids. CDR1 is MNHNY and CDR2 is SVGAGI in the germline V gene (reference sequence).

The chain combines TRBV5-8 with TRBJ2-7; 9 bases fit TRBD1. The CDR3 covers 13 residues. The germline gives CDR1 SGHTS, CDR2 YDEGEE. After removal of 4 bases from V and 7 bases from J, the junction contained 6 bases not matched to a gene. The CDR3 DNA follows: TGTGCCAGCAGCGGGGGACAGGGAAGAGAGCAGTACTTC. Amino acid sequence: CASSGGQGREQYF.

This clone was found a few times. J is TRBJ1-4 and V is TRBV5-1, with 7 bases identical to TRBD1. This CDR3 contains 17 residues. Trimming removed 0 bases from V and 3 bases from J; junction bases left unmatched: 8. Germline V CDR1 and CDR2: SGHRS, YFSETQ. CDR3 sequence (DNA): TGCGCCAGCAGCTTGGGTACAGGGGTGTTATCTAATGAAAAACTGTTTTTT. Amino acid sequence: CASSLGTGVLSNEKLFF.

The chain carries TRBV5-4 and TRBJ2-7; a possible D gene is TRBD2 (6 bases). Trimming took off 4 bases at V and 4 bases at J, with 18 bases between the two ends. The CDR3 is 15 residues long. Per the germline V gene, CDR1 is SGHNT and CDR2 is YYREEE (reference sequence). The CDR3 protein is CASSLSRETRYEQYF. The CDR3 bases are TGTGCCAGCAGCCTCTCCCGGGAGACTAGGTACGAGCAGTACTTC.

This sequence joins TRBV7-9 and TRBJ1-2; D gene unclear. The CDR3 has 13 amino acids. With 3 bases removed from V and 2 bases from J, the gap between germline ends came to 7 bases. The V gene's germline CDR1 is SEHNR and CDR2 FQNEAQ (reference sequence). CDR3 in DNA: TGTGCCAGCAGCTTTGTACAGAACTATGGCTACACCTTC. This translates into CASSFVQNYGYTF.